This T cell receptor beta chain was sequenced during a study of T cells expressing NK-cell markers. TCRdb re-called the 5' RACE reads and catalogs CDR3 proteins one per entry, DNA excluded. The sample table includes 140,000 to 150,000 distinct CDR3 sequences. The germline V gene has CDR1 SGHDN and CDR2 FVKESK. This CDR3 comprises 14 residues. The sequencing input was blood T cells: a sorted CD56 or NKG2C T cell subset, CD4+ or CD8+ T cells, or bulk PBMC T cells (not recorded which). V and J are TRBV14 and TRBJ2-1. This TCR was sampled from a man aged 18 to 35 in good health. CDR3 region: CASSRISTYNEQFF.